Sequencing of this T cell receptor (beta chain) was carried out in a study of T cell responses to AZD1222 COVID-19 vaccine. Findings and caveats of the study: Clonal diversity was possibly underestimated, and the donors were mostly white British, with more females. Seropositive AZD1222 recipients at baseline numbered only five or six.

A remark on this clone: Its antigen is currently unknown.

Repertoires were generated with immunoSEQ multiplex PCR, while TCRdb's copy carries only in-frame clones and drops some. The data hold about 53,000 clones, with roughly 83% observed a single time. This clonotype originated in an adult in good health. Specimen: peripheral blood, collected on day 0 of AZD1222 vaccination.

The CDR3 coding sequence is TGTGCCAGTAACAGGGGCACTTACAAAAACATTCAGTACTTC. Residues: CASNRGTYKNIQYF. This chain joins TRBV6-6 and TRBJ2-4; the match to TRBD1 covers 7 bases. CDR3 length: 14 residues. Germline V lookup: CDR1 MNHNY, CDR2 SVGAGI (reference sequence). V shed 9 bases and J 3 bases; nucleotides not matched to a gene: 8.